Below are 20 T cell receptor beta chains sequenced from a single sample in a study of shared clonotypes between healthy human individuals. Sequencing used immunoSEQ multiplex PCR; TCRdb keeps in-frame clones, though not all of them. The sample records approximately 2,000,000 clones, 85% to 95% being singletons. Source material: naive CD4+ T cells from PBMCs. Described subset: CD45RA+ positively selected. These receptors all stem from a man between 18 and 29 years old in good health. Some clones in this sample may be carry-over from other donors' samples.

The CDR3 bases are TGTGCCAGCAGCCAACGCAGTTCGAACACCGGGGAGCTGTTTTTT. Protein product: CASSQRSSNTGELFF. This chain connects TRBV4-2 to TRBJ2-2; no clear D gene. The CDR3 runs to 15 residues. Germline V lookup: CDR1 LGHNA, CDR2 YNFKEQ. The V gene lost 2 bases and the J gene lost 0 bases, with 7 bases spanning the gap.

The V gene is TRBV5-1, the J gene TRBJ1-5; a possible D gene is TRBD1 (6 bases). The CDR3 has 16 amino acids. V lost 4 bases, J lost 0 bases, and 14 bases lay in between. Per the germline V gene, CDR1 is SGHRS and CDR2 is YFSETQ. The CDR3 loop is CASSAGGSYSNQPQHF. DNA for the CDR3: TGCGCCAGCAGCGCGGGGGGCAGTTATAGCAATCAGCCCCAGCATTTT. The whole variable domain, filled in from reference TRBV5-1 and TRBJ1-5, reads KAGVTQTPRYLIKTRGQQVTLSCSPISGHRSVSWYQQTPGQGLQFLFEYFSETQRNKGNFPGRFSGRQFSNSRSEMNVSTLELGDSALYLCASSAGGSYSNQPQHFGDGTRLSIL.

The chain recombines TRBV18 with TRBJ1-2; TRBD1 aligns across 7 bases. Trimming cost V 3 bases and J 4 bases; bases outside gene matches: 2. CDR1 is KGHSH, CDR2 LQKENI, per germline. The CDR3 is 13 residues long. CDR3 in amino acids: CASSPWDSYGYTF. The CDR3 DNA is TGTGCCAGCTCACCTTGGGACAGCTATGGCTACACCTTC.

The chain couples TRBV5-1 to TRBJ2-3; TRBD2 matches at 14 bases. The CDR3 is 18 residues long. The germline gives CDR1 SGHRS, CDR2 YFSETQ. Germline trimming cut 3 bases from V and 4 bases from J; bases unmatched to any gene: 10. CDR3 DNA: TGCGCCAGCAGCTCTTTTACGGGACTAGCGGGAGAGGCAGATACGCAGTATTTT. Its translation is CASSSFTGLAGEADTQYF. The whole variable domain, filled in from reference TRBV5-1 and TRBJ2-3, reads KAGVTQTPRYLIKTRGQQVTLSCSPISGHRSVSWYQQTPGQGLQFLFEYFSETQRNKGNFPGRFSGRQFSNSRSEMNVSTLELGDSALYLCASSSFTGLAGEADTQYFGPGTRLTVL.

Here the CDR3 reads CASSETAQETQYF. The CDR3 bases are TGTGCCAGCAGTGAAACAGCCCAAGAGACCCAGTACTTC. This chain connects TRBV6-4 to TRBJ2-5; D ambiguous. V shed 3 bases and J shed 1 base, with 6 bases lying between them. Germline values: CDR1 MRHNA, CDR2 SNTAGT. The CDR3 has 13 residues.

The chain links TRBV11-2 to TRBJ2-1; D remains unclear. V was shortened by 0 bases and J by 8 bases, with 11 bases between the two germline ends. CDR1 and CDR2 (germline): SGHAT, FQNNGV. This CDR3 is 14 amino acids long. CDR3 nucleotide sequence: TGTGCCAGCAGCTTAGACCCGCGGATTCATGAGCAGTTCTTC. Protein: CASSLDPRIHEQFF. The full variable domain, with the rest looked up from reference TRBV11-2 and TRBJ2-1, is EAGVAQSPRYKIIEKRQSVAFWCNPISGHATLYWYQQILGQGPKLLIQFQNNGVVDDSQLPKDRFSAERLKGVDSTLKIQPAKLEDSAVYLCASSLDPRIHEQFFGPGTRLTVL.

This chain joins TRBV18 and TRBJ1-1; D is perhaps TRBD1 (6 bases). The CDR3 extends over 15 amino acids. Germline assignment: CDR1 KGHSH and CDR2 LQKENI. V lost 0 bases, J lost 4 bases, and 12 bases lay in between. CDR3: CASSPPRGKGTEAFF. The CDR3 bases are TGTGCCAGCTCACCACCCAGGGGCAAGGGCACTGAAGCTTTCTTT.

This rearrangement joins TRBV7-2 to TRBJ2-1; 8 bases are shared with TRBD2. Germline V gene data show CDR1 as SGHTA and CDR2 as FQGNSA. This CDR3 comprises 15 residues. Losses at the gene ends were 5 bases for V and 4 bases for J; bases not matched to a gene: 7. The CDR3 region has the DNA TGTGCCAGCAGCGGAACAGCGGGGGCGTACAATGAGCAGTTCTTC. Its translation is CASSGTAGAYNEQFF.

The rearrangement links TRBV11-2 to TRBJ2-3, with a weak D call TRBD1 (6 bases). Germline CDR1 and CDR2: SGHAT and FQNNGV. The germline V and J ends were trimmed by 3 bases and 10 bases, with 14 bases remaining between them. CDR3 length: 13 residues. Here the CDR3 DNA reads TGTGCCAGCAGCTTGATAGACAGGTCGGCGCAGTATTTT. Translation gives CASSLIDRSAQYF.

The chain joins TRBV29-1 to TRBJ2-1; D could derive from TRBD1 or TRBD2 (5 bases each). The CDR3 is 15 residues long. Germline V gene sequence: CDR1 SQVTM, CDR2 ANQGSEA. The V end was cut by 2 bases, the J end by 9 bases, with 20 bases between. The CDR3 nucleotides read TGCAGCGTTGAAACCGTTCCGGGCAGGGACGGTGAGCAGTTCTTC. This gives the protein CSVETVPGRDGEQFF.

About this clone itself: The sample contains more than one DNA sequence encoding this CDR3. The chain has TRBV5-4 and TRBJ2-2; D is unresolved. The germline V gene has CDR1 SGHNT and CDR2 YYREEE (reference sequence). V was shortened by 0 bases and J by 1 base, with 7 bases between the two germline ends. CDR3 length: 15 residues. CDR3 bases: TGTGCCAGCAGCTTGGGACGGCTGAACACCGGGGAGCTGTTTTTT. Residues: CASSLGRLNTGELFF.

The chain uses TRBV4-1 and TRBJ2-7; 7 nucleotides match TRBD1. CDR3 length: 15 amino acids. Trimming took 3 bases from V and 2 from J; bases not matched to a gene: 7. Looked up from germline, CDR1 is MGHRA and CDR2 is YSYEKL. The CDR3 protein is CASSQTGTAAYEQYF. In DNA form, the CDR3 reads TGCGCCAGCAGCCAGACCGGGACAGCGGCCTACGAGCAGTACTTC.

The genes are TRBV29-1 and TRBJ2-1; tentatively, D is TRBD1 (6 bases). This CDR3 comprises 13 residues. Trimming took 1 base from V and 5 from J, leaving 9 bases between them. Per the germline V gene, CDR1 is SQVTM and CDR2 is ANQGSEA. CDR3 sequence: CSVEADRDNEQFF. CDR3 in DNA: TGCAGCGTTGAAGCGGACAGAGACAATGAGCAGTTCTTC.

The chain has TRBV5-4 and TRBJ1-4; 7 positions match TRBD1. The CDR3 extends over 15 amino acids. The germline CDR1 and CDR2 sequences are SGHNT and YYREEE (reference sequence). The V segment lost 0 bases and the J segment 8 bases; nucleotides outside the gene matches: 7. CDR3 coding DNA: TGTGCCAGCAGCTTGGCCGCTCAGGGGGGCGAAAAACTGTTTTTT. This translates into CASSLAAQGGEKLFF.

The CDR3 region is CASQGVLNTEAFF. CDR3 nucleotides: TGCGCCAGCCAGGGAGTCCTGAACACTGAAGCTTTCTTT. The chain uses TRBV10-1 and TRBJ1-1; the D gene is possibly TRBD1 (5 bases). Between the trimmed V and J ends, which lost 8 bases and 0 bases, there was a span of 10 bases. CDR3 size: 13 residues. Germline values: CDR1 WNHNN, CDR2 SYGVQD (reference sequence).

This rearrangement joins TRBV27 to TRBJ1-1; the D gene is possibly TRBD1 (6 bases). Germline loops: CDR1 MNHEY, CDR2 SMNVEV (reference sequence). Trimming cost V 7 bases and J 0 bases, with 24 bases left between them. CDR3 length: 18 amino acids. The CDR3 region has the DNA TGTGCCAGCACCGAAATCGGGGGCCAGGGGAGGGTGAACACTGAAGCTTTCTTT. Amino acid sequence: CASTEIGGQGRVNTEAFF.

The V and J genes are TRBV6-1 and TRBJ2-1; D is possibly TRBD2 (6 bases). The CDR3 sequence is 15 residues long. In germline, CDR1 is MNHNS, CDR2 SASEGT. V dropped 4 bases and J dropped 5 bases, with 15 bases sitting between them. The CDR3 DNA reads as TGTGCCAGCAGTGTGCGGGACCCCCCACACAATGAGCAGTTCTTC. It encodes CASSVRDPPHNEQFF.

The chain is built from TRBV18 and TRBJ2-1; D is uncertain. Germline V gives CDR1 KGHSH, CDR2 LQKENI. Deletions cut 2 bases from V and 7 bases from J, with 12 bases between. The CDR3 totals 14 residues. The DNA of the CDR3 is TGTGCCAGCTCACCAACACGAGTGCCGAATGAGCAGTTCTTC. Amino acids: CASSPTRVPNEQFF. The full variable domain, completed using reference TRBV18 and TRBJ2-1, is NAGVMQNPRHLVRRRGQEARLRCSPMKGHSHVYWYRQLPEEGLKFMVYLQKENIIDESGMPKERFSAEFPKEGPSILRIQQVVRGDSAAYFCASSPTRVPNEQFFGPGTRLTVL.

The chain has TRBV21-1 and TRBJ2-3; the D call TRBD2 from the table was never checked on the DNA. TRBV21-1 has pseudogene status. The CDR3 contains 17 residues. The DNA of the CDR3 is TGTGCCAGCAGGGTCACGGGGCTTAGCGGGAGTACAGATACGCAGTATTTT. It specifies CASRVTGLSGSTDTQYF.

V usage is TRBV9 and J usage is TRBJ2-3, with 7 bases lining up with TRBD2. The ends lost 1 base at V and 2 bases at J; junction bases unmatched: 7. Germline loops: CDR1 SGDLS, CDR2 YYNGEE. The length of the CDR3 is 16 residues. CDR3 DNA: TGTGCCAGCAGCGTAAGGGCTAGCGGATACACAGATACGCAGTATTTT. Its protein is CASSVRASGYTDTQYF.